One and the same sample provided the 11 T cell receptor beta chains below, sequenced in a study of OX40 agonist ivuxolimab in advanced cancers. Libraries were prepared by immunoSEQ multiplex PCR; TCRdb keeps only in-frame clonotypes and omits some of them. Counted here are 150,000 to 170,000 clones, under 95% occurring once; the ten biggest clones make up around 0.33%. Sequenced here: CD4+ or CD8+ T cells sorted from blood, sampled in a trial of the OX40 agonist ivuxolimab. Receptors originate from an adult with an advanced solid tumor such as melanoma, head and neck, liver or kidney cancer.

Worth noting for this clone: Other DNA sequences in the sample encode the same CDR3. The chain links TRBV27 to TRBJ2-5; D is perhaps TRBD1 (6 bases). Looked up from germline, CDR1 is MNHEY and CDR2 is SMNVEV (reference sequence). V was pared by 6 bases and J by 5 bases, with 13 bases between. The CDR3 is made up of 13 amino acids. The CDR3 coding sequence is TGTGCCAGCAGCCCCAGGGGCCGGGAGACCCAGTACTTC. Protein: CASSPRGRETQYF.

This chain uses TRBV18 with TRBJ2-5, with 8 bases aligning to TRBD1. The ends lost 0 bases at V and 4 bases at J; junction bases unmatched: 7. Germline CDR1 and CDR2: KGHSH and LQKENI. The CDR3 covers 16 residues. The CDR3, as DNA: TGTGCCAGCTCACCACCCAGCGGACAGGGAGGAGAGACCCAGTACTTC. It yields the protein CASSPPSGQGGETQYF.

The chain uses TRBV19 and TRBJ1-5, with TRBD1 matching 8 bases. The CDR3 length is 17 residues. Trimming at V came to 7 bases and at J to 6 bases, leaving 17 bases not matched to a gene. Germline CDR1 reads LNHDA; CDR2 reads SQIVND (reference sequence). The CDR3 nucleotides read TGTGCCAGTACCTCAGGGGGCAGGGGGCCGGGAGGTCAGCCCCAGCATTTT. Translating it yields CASTSGGRGPGGQPQHF.

The genes are TRBV19 and TRBJ2-4, with TRBD1 identical over 7 bases. The germline V gene has CDR1 LNHDA and CDR2 SQIVND (reference sequence). V was pared by 3 bases and J by 9 bases, with 8 bases of the junction left unmatched. There are 14 residues in the CDR3. CDR3 bases: TGTGCCAGTAGTATCGGACCTTCAGGGGGCATTCAGTACTTC. Its translation is CASSIGPSGGIQYF.

The chain has TRBV9 and TRBJ1-3; the D gene is possibly TRBD1 (5 bases). The CDR3 spans 14 residues. Trimming removed 4 bases at V and 4 bases at J, with 12 bases between. In germline, CDR1 is SGDLS, CDR2 YYNGEE. CDR3 sequence (DNA): TGTGCCAGCAGCCCCTGGGGGGAAGGAAACACCATATATTTT. Amino acid sequence: CASSPWGEGNTIYF.

The genes are TRBV5-1 and TRBJ1-6, with TRBD1 matching over 7 bases. The ends lost 4 bases at V and 7 bases at J; junction bases unmatched: 11. The CDR3 is made up of 16 amino acids. Germline V gene lookup returns CDR1 SGHRS and CDR2 YFSETQ. CDR3: CASSLLPGQQNSPLHF. The CDR3, as DNA: TGCGCCAGCAGCCTCCTTCCGGGACAGCAGAATTCACCCCTCCACTTT.

The chain combines TRBV7-8 with TRBJ2-2, with 11 bases matching TRBD2. The V gene end was trimmed by 2 bases and the J gene end by 6 bases; junction bases not matched to a gene: 8. Per the germline V gene, CDR1 is SGHVS and CDR2 is FQNEAQ. The CDR3 has 17 residues. In nucleotides, the CDR3 is TGTGCCAGCAGCTTATGGGTTAGCGGGAGGGTTGCCGGGGAGCTGTTTTTT. It encodes CASSLWVSGRVAGELFF.

The chain joins TRBV28 to TRBJ2-7; TRBD2 aligns across 8 bases. Germline trimming cut 6 bases from V and 1 base from J; bases unmatched to any gene: 2. In germline, CDR1 is MDHEN, CDR2 SYDVKM. The CDR3 contains 13 residues. This CDR3 reads CASRLAGSYEQYF. DNA of the CDR3: TGTGCCAGCAGATTAGCGGGATCCTACGAGCAGTACTTC.

The chain employs TRBV29-1 and TRBJ2-1; 13 bases are a match to TRBD2. CDR1 is SQVTM and CDR2 is ANQGSEA in the germline V gene. There are 13 residues in the CDR3. The V segment lost 7 bases and the J segment 8 bases; nucleotides outside the gene matches: 5. Written as DNA, the CDR3 is TGCAGCGGGGGACTAGCGGGGTTCGATGAGCAGTTCTTC. This encodes CSGGLAGFDEQFF.

The gene calls are TRBV19 and TRBJ2-7; D may correspond to TRBD1 or TRBD2 (5 bases each). This CDR3 region has 15 residues. Per the germline V gene, CDR1 is LNHDA and CDR2 is SQIVND (reference sequence). Trimming removed 4 bases from V and 3 bases from J, with 16 bases in between. The CDR3 region is CASSTAGTASYEQYF. The CDR3 bases are TGTGCCAGTAGTACCGCCGGGACGGCCAGCTACGAGCAGTACTTC.

The rearrangement joins TRBV2 to TRBJ1-4; 7 bases line up with TRBD1. Unmatched junction bases numbered 3, after V lost 10 bases and J lost 4 bases. Looked up from germline, CDR1 is SNHLY and CDR2 is FYNNEI. The CDR3 is 12 amino acids. CDR3 in DNA: TGTGCCACCCGACAGGGTAATGAAAAACTGTTTTTT. Translating it yields CATRQGNEKLFF. The variable domain in full, completed from reference TRBV2 and TRBJ1-4, reads EPEVTQTPSHQVTQMGQEVILRCVPISNHLYFYWYRQILGQKVEFLVSFYNNEISEKSEIFDDQFSVERPDGSNFTLKIRSTKLEDSAMYFCATRQGNEKLFFGSGTQLSVL.